Presented here are 30 T cell receptor beta chains from one specimen sequenced in a study of T-cell memory formation after mild COVID-19. TCRdb re-analysed the 5' RACE reads in MiXCR, keeping a single row per CDR3 protein. The table shows roughly 400,000 distinct CDR3 sequences, with more than 15% occurring only once. The sample comprised PBMCs or a T cell subset sorted from them (not recorded which). The origin of the receptors is a man between 18 and 35 years old who had mild COVID-19 (a few samples of this study predate the infection). Cell type and time point are not known.

This clonotype was seen many times. This rearrangement joins TRBV7-9 to TRBJ2-3; TRBD1 matches 7 bases. The length of the CDR3 is 13 residues. Trimming at V came to 8 bases and at J to 2 bases, leaving 4 bases not matched to a gene. Germline CDR1 reads SEHNR; CDR2 reads FQNEAQ (reference sequence). CDR3 nucleotides: TGTGCCAGCCTACAGGGGCCCACAGATACGCAGTATTTT. This codes for CASLQGPTDTQYF.

The gene calls are TRBV7-9 and TRBJ2-3; unclear D gene. Germline loops: CDR1 SEHNR, CDR2 FQNEAQ (reference sequence). V lost 5 bases and J lost 2, with 14 bases in between. This CDR3 spans 15 amino acids. The CDR3 protein is CASSQEGRLTDTQYF. The CDR3 nucleotides read TGTGCCAGCAGCCAAGAAGGACGGCTCACAGATACGCAGTATTTT. Together with reference TRBV7-9 and TRBJ2-3, the CDR3 gives the full variable domain: DTGVSQNPRHKITKRGQNVTFRCDPISEHNRLYWYRQTLGQGPEFLTYFQNEAQLEKSRLLSDRFSAERPKGSFSTLEIQRTEQGDSAMYLCASSQEGRLTDTQYFGPGTRLTVL.

This clonotype was counted only a few times. This chain connects TRBV27 to TRBJ1-2; 7 nucleotides match TRBD1. CDR3 length: 14 amino acids. The J segment lost 4 bases and the V segment lost 5 bases, leaving 7 bases of the junction unmatched. Germline V gene lookup returns CDR1 MNHEY and CDR2 SMNVEV (reference sequence). The CDR3 DNA reads as TGTGCCAGCAGTCCATATCAGGGGGGCTATGGCTACACCTTC. The encoded protein is CASSPYQGGYGYTF.

V gene TRBV7-9 combines with J gene TRBJ2-2; 7 bases are a match to TRBD1. The germline CDR1 and CDR2 sequences are SEHNR and FQNEAQ (reference sequence). With V trimmed by 3 bases and J by 0 bases, 10 bases remained unmatched. The CDR3 sequence is 18 residues long. CDR3 loop: CASSFRIRDSANTGELFF. CDR3 nucleotide sequence: TGTGCCAGCAGCTTTCGAATCCGGGACAGCGCGAACACCGGGGAGCTGTTTTTT.

The chain is built from TRBV12-3 or TRBV12-4 and TRBJ1-6; 10 bases are shared with TRBD1. V was clipped by 5 bases and J by 8 bases; unmatched bases: 6. This CDR3 contains 15 residues. For the CDR3, the DNA is TGTGCCAGCAGTCTCCCCGGGACAGGGGATTCACCCCTCCACTTT. Residues: CASSLPGTGDSPLHF.

The rearrangement links TRBV4-1 to TRBJ2-5; 8 bases agree with TRBD1. The germline CDR1 and CDR2 sequences are MGHRA and YSYEKL. Losses at the gene ends were 3 bases for V and 7 bases for J; bases not matched to a gene: 13. The length of the CDR3 is 16 residues. CDR3 nucleotides: TGCGCCAGCAGCCAGGGGACAGGTCCTGCGCCGGTGACCCAGTACTTC. Protein sequence: CASSQGTGPAPVTQYF.

This clonotype has a handful of counts. The J gene is TRBJ1-1, the V gene TRBV20-1, with 8 positions matching TRBD1. The CDR3 spans 14 residues. Germline CDR1 reads DFQATT; CDR2 reads SNEGSKA (reference sequence). The V segment lost 6 bases and the J segment 0 bases; nucleotides outside the gene matches: 6. CDR3 in DNA: TGCAGTGCACCGGACAGGGTTATGAACACTGAAGCTTTCTTT. Its protein product is CSAPDRVMNTEAFF.

This clonotype came up a few times. The chain couples TRBV7-9 to TRBJ1-2, with 9 bases identical to TRBD1. The CDR3 runs 15 residues. After removal of 1 base from V and 7 bases from J, the junction contained 7 bases not matched to a gene. Germline V gene data show CDR1 as SEHNR and CDR2 as FQNEAQ (reference sequence). CDR3 DNA: TGTGCCAGCAGCTTAGGGGCACAGGGGGCGGCTGGCTACACCTTC. It encodes CASSLGAQGAAGYTF. The full variable domain, rest sourced from reference TRBV7-9 and TRBJ1-2, is DTGVSQNPRHKITKRGQNVTFRCDPISEHNRLYWYRQTLGQGPEFLTYFQNEAQLEKSRLLSDRFSAERPKGSFSTLEIQRTEQGDSAMYLCASSLGAQGAAGYTFGSGTRLTVV.

In its sample, this clonotype was seen a few times. The chain uses TRBV6-5 and TRBJ1-4; tentatively, D is TRBD1 (6 bases). Trimming cost V 4 bases and J 8 bases, with 17 bases left between them. Germline loops: CDR1 MNHEY, CDR2 SVGAGI. The CDR3 runs 15 residues. The CDR3 protein is CASSLQGVVGEKLFF. The CDR3 nucleotides are TGTGCCAGCAGTTTACAGGGAGTCGTGGGGGAAAAACTGTTTTTT.

This clonotype was seen a few times. This chain connects TRBV6-5 to TRBJ2-3; D gene uncertain. Germline CDR1 and CDR2: MNHEY and SVGAGI. Trimming took 0 bases from V and 11 from J, leaving 18 bases between them. This CDR3 comprises 15 residues. This CDR3 reads CASSYSRSPQVGQYF. CDR3 coding DNA: TGTGCCAGCAGTTACTCCCGGAGTCCCCAAGTCGGGCAGTATTTT.

V and J are TRBV5-1 and TRBJ1-5; unclear D gene. Germline V gene data show CDR1 as SGHRS and CDR2 as YFSETQ. CDR3 length equals 13 residues. V was pared by 0 bases and J by 7 bases, with 8 bases between. CDR3 in amino acids: CASSLAGIQPQHF. Here the CDR3 DNA reads TGCGCCAGCAGCTTGGCGGGGATCCAGCCCCAGCATTTT.

This clonotype was observed once. The rearrangement joins TRBV5-5 to TRBJ1-2, with D hard to call. This CDR3 has 14 amino acids. V was cut by 4 bases and J by 5 bases, with 15 bases left in between. Germline V lookup: CDR1 SGHKS, CDR2 YYEKEE (reference sequence). The CDR3 DNA follows: TGTGCCAGCAGCCCTGACGGAGGAGGATATGGCTACACCTTC. Its protein product is CASSPDGGGYGYTF. The full variable domain, in which reference TRBV5-5 and TRBJ1-2 provide the parts outside the CDR3, is DAGVTQSPTHLIKTRGQQVTLRCSPISGHKSVSWYQQVLGQGPQFIFQYYEKEERGRGNFPDRFSARQFPNYSSELNVNALLLGDSALYLCASSPDGGGYGYTFGSGTRLTVV.

The chain has TRBV6-5 and TRBJ1-2; D gene uncertain. The CDR3 has 13 amino acids. Trimming shortened V by 6 bases and J by 6 bases, and 14 bases separated the two germline ends. Germline loops: CDR1 MNHEY, CDR2 SVGAGI. The CDR3 spells CASRGLLGDGYTF. The CDR3 DNA is TGTGCCAGCAGAGGCCTGCTTGGAGATGGCTACACCTTC.

The rearrangement uses TRBV20-1 and TRBJ2-1, with D perhaps TRBD1 (6 bases). In germline, CDR1 is DFQATT, CDR2 SNEGSKA (reference sequence). V lost 0 bases to trimming and J lost 2 bases, with 23 bases between them. The CDR3 has 19 amino acids. The DNA for the CDR3 is TGCAGTGCTAGAGATCGTGACTTCCGGGACACGAAAACCTACAATGAGCAGTTCTTC. Amino acid sequence: CSARDRDFRDTKTYNEQFF.

This clonotype was detected only a few times. The genes are TRBV29-1 and TRBJ1-1, with D possibly matching TRBD1 (5 bases). The germline V and J ends were trimmed by 0 bases and 6 bases, with 17 bases remaining between them. The CDR3 loop spans 15 amino acids. Germline CDR1 is SQVTM and CDR2 is ANQGSEA. The CDR3 nucleotides read TGCAGCGTTGAAGATGGGCTCGGGGGGGACGCTGAAGCTTTCTTT. Its protein is CSVEDGLGGDAEAFF.

This clonotype has more than one count but fewer than ten. The chain joins TRBV7-9 to TRBJ1-4, with D possibly TRBD1 on 6 matching bases. The CDR3 runs 14 residues. Germline values: CDR1 SEHNR, CDR2 FQNEAQ (reference sequence). V lost 8 bases to trimming and J lost 6 bases, with 16 bases between them. The CDR3 loop is CASGGGKDDEKLFF. CDR3 sequence (DNA): TGTGCCAGCGGAGGGGGGAAGGACGATGAAAAACTGTTTTTT.

This sequence joins TRBV7-9 and TRBJ1-1; unclear D gene. This CDR3 has 13 amino acids. V gave up 4 bases and J gave up 1 base, with 7 bases separating them. The germline CDR1 and CDR2 sequences are SEHNR and FQNEAQ (reference sequence). CDR3 loop: CASSSNPNTEAFF. The CDR3 DNA sequence: TGTGCCAGCAGCTCAAATCCGAACACTGAAGCTTTCTTT.

This clonotype occurred a few times. V usage is TRBV6-2 or TRBV6-3 and J usage is TRBJ2-1, with a weak D call TRBD2 (6 bases). Germline values: CDR1 MNHEY, CDR2 SVGEGT. The length of the CDR3 is 14 residues. With 10 bases removed from V and 2 bases from J, the gap between germline ends came to 15 bases. The CDR3 protein is CATTRDSAYNEQFF. DNA for the CDR3: TGTGCCACCACCCGGGACTCCGCCTACAATGAGCAGTTCTTC.

This clonotype was seen a few times. The genes are TRBV18 and TRBJ2-7, with 9 bases fitting TRBD2. CDR3 length: 15 amino acids. Per germline, CDR1 KGHSH and CDR2 LQKENI. Trimming at V came to 6 bases and at J to 0 bases, leaving 6 bases not matched to a gene. CDR3 sequence reads: CASSPTSGFSYEQYV. The DNA of the CDR3 is TGTGCCAGCTCTCCCACTAGCGGGTTCTCCTACGAGCAGTACGTC.

The sample holds a few counts of this clonotype. V is TRBV20-1 and J is TRBJ2-3, with 12 bases matching TRBD2. This CDR3 has 13 amino acids. V lost 6 bases to trimming and J lost 8 bases; unmatched junction nucleotides: 6. Looked up from germline, CDR1 is DFQATT and CDR2 is SNEGSKA (reference sequence). CDR3 sequence: CSAGLAGSSTQYF. The DNA for the CDR3 is TGCAGTGCAGGACTAGCGGGGTCCAGTACGCAGTATTTT.

The V gene is TRBV5-1, the J gene TRBJ1-1; D is ambiguous. Germline CDR1 is SGHRS and CDR2 is YFSETQ. The CDR3 covers 15 residues. V lost 1 base and J lost 2, with 12 bases in between. The CDR3 nucleotides read TGCGCCAGCAGCTTGTTGGACCAAAGAAACACTGAAGCTTTCTTT. Protein: CASSLLDQRNTEAFF.

The J gene is TRBJ1-4, the V gene TRBV12-3 or TRBV12-4; D remains unclear. The CDR3 spans 14 residues. Trimming left V 2 bases short and J 5 bases short, with 9 bases between. The CDR3 DNA reads TGTGCCAGCAGTTTAATGGGAGCGAATGAAAAACTGTTTTTT. As protein: CASSLMGANEKLFF.

V and J are TRBV7-9 and TRBJ2-3; D may match TRBD1 or TRBD2 (5 bases each). The CDR3 sequence is 15 residues long. Per germline, CDR1 SEHNR and CDR2 FQNEAQ (reference sequence). V lost 5 bases, J lost 2 bases, and 14 bases lay in between. The CDR3 spells CASSPRGSYTDTQYF. CDR3 coding DNA: TGTGCCAGCAGCCCCCGGGGCAGTTACACAGATACGCAGTATTTT.

This clonotype was observed a handful of times. This chain joins TRBV9 and TRBJ2-7; D unclear. The CDR3 has 16 residues. CDR1 is SGDLS, CDR2 YYNGEE, per germline. Trimming shortened V by 0 bases and J by 4 bases, and 17 bases separated the two germline ends. CDR3 loop: CASSVVRSNQGYEQYV. The CDR3 DNA reads as TGTGCCAGCAGCGTAGTAAGGTCCAACCAAGGGTACGAGCAGTACGTC.

This clonotype was found a few times. V is TRBV10-3 and J is TRBJ2-6; D is perhaps TRBD1 (6 bases). CDR3 size: 19 residues. The germline gives CDR1 ENHRY, CDR2 SYGVKD. The V and J ends lost 2 bases and 4 bases respectively, with 21 bases between them. In DNA, the CDR3 is TGTGCCATCAGTGAGCCGCTCCGGGGCAGGGGAGTCGGGGCCAACGTCCTGACTTTC. This encodes CAISEPLRGRGVGANVLTF.

The chain is built from TRBV5-1 and TRBJ2-1, with D maybe TRBD2 (6 bases). This CDR3 has 14 amino acids. Germline CDR1 and CDR2: SGHRS and YFSETQ. The V and J ends lost 7 bases and 9 bases respectively, with 20 bases between them. CDR3 in DNA: TGCGCCAGCGGTGAGCGGGTGCCTGATAGTGAGCAGTTCTTC. As protein: CASGERVPDSEQFF.

This chain joins TRBV25-1 and TRBJ1-5; 7 bases align to TRBD1. The CDR3 length is 17 residues. Germline V gene sequence: CDR1 MGHDK, CDR2 SYGVNS. V lost 4 bases and J lost 1; bases outside the gene matches: 10. Here the CDR3 reads CASSAGGGGASNQPQHF. DNA for the CDR3: TGTGCCAGCAGTGCAGGGGGTGGGGGCGCAAGCAATCAGCCCCAGCATTTT.

The chain joins TRBV5-1 to TRBJ1-6; tentatively, D is TRBD1 (6 bases). The CDR3 length is 15 residues. CDR1 is SGHRS and CDR2 is YFSETQ in the germline V gene. Trimming stripped 0 bases from V and 7 bases from J, with 11 bases between. The CDR3, as DNA: TGCGCCAGCAGCTTGGAATGGGGGCAGAATTCACCCCTCCACTTT. It is translated as CASSLEWGQNSPLHF.

There are a few counts of this clonotype. V gene TRBV5-4 combines with J gene TRBJ2-1; maybe TRBD2 (6 bases). Germline CDR1 SGHNT, CDR2 YYREEE (reference sequence). The CDR3 is made up of 14 amino acids. Trimming pared 4 bases from V and 7 bases from J, leaving 15 bases between. The DNA of the CDR3 is TGTGCCAGCAGCCGAGATGGGGGGTGGAATGAGCAGTTCTTC. Translated, it gives CASSRDGGWNEQFF.

The chain has TRBV4-2 and TRBJ1-2; D unresolved. This CDR3 is 17 amino acids long. Per germline, CDR1 LGHNA and CDR2 YNFKEQ. Trimming cost V 0 bases and J 2 bases, with 16 bases left between them. DNA for the CDR3: TGTGCCAGCAGCCAAGATAACTATGGGATGGCGAACTATGGCTACACCTTC. This encodes CASSQDNYGMANYGYTF.